This entry lists 24 T cell receptor beta chains sequenced from one sample in a study of blood T cell repertoires in COVID-19. The protocol was immunoSEQ multiplex PCR, while the TCRdb copy is restricted to in-frame clones and leaves out a portion. The sample lists roughly 220,000 clones; about four fifths were seen once. Material for sequencing was peripheral blood. The receptors were gathered from a woman older than 75 with COVID-19, enrolled during active disease.

The rearrangement links TRBV3-1 (or the pseudogene TRBV3-2) to TRBJ2-3, with 7 bases fitting TRBD1. Trimming cost V 6 bases and J 3 bases; bases outside gene matches: 9. The CDR3 length is 15 residues. Germline assignment: CDR1 LGHDT and CDR2 YNNKEL (reference sequence). CDR3 protein: CASRFQGTVTDTQYF. The CDR3 DNA reads as TGTGCCAGCAGATTCCAAGGGACAGTTACAGATACGCAGTATTTT.

The chain employs TRBV14 and TRBJ1-1; D is possibly TRBD1 (6 bases). Germline CDR1 and CDR2: SGHDN and FVKESK. Trimming took 3 bases from V and 3 from J, leaving 8 bases between them. The CDR3 totals 13 residues. The CDR3 region has the DNA TGTGCCAGCAGCCAGGGGACATACACTGAAGCTTTCTTT. Encoded protein: CASSQGTYTEAFF.

The J gene is TRBJ2-4, the V gene TRBV19; D remains ambiguous. Germline V gene sequence: CDR1 LNHDA, CDR2 SQIVND (reference sequence). The V gene lost 3 bases and the J gene lost 2 bases, with 11 bases spanning the gap. The CDR3 runs 15 residues. This CDR3 reads CASSMRSPTKNIQYF. CDR3 DNA sequence: TGTGCCAGTAGTATGAGGTCCCCAACCAAAAACATTCAGTACTTC.

The gene calls are TRBV2 and TRBJ2-7, with a possible D match to TRBD1 (6 bases). The CDR3 extends over 15 amino acids. Germline V gives CDR1 SNHLY, CDR2 FYNNEI. The germline V and J ends were trimmed by 11 bases and 0 bases, with 20 bases remaining between them. CDR3 residues: CAAGVGDGSSYEQYF. CDR3 bases: TGTGCCGCAGGGGTTGGGGACGGTAGCTCCTACGAGCAGTACTTC.

V and J are TRBV6-1 and TRBJ2-4; the match to TRBD1 covers 10 bases. CDR1 is MNHNS, CDR2 SASEGT, per germline. The CDR3 spans 15 residues. V was clipped by 3 bases and J by 5 bases; unmatched bases: 4. The CDR3 loop reads CASSESGQGQNIQYF. The CDR3 coding sequence is TGTGCCAGCAGTGAGTCGGGACAGGGGCAAAACATTCAGTACTTC.

DNA for the CDR3: TGTGCCAGCAGACCTGGACAGCTACACACTGAAGCTTTCTTT. Translated: CASRPGQLHTEAFF. V is TRBV6-5 and J is TRBJ1-1; the D gene is possibly TRBD1 (6 bases). The V end lost 6 bases, the J end lost 3 bases, and 14 bases lay between the germline ends. Germline V gene data show CDR1 as MNHEY and CDR2 as SVGAGI. This CDR3 is 14 amino acids long.

V and J are TRBV5-4 and TRBJ2-5, with a tentative D call TRBD2 (6 bases). Trimming removed 7 bases from V and 4 bases from J, with 14 bases in between. The CDR3 spans 13 residues. Germline CDR1 reads SGHNT; CDR2 reads YYREEE (reference sequence). CDR3 coding DNA: TGTGCCAGCGGAGGGTCTTTGGGAGAGACCCAGTACTTC. This gives the protein CASGGSLGETQYF. The full variable domain, completed using reference TRBV5-4 and TRBJ2-5, is ETGVTQSPTHLIKTRGQQVTLRCSSQSGHNTVSWYQQALGQGPQFIFQYYREEENGRGNFPPRFSGLQFPNYSSELNVNALELDDSALYLCASGGSLGETQYFGPGTRLLVL.

The chain uses TRBV9 and TRBJ1-2; 7 bases fit TRBD1. CDR3 size: 16 residues. Looked up from germline, CDR1 is SGDLS and CDR2 is YYNGEE. V shed 3 bases, J shed 5 bases, and the junction held 13 bases outside the gene matches. The CDR3 loop is CASSGWGQLQIYGYTF. Here the CDR3 DNA reads TGTGCCAGCAGCGGATGGGGACAGCTCCAGATATATGGCTACACCTTC.

V usage is TRBV5-1 and J usage is TRBJ2-2; no clear D. Looked up from germline, CDR1 is SGHRS and CDR2 is YFSETQ. The CDR3 has 14 amino acids. The V gene lost 0 bases and the J gene lost 6 bases, with 9 bases spanning the gap. CDR3 DNA sequence: TGCGCCAGCAGCTTGGCAGGAATGGCCGGGGAGCTGTTTTTT. It translates to CASSLAGMAGELFF.

This clone showed up just once. The genes are TRBV19 and TRBJ1-1; 10 bases are a match to TRBD1. CDR3 length equals 16 residues. After removal of 6 bases from V and 2 bases from J, the junction contained 9 bases not matched to a gene. Germline assignment: CDR1 LNHDA and CDR2 SQIVND (reference sequence). The CDR3 region is CASRPLDRGGNTEAFF. The CDR3 DNA is TGTGCCAGTAGACCCTTGGACAGGGGGGGTAACACTGAAGCTTTCTTT.

The chain combines TRBV11-3 with TRBJ2-2; D may be TRBD2 (5 bases). CDR1 is SGHNT, CDR2 YENEEA, per germline. Trimming stripped 4 bases from V and 0 bases from J, with 6 bases between. This CDR3 is built from 14 residues. The CDR3 bases are TGTGCCAGCAGCTCGGGATCGAACACCGGGGAGCTGTTTTTT. Its translation: CASSSGSNTGELFF.

The chain joins TRBV11-2 to TRBJ2-7; 10 bases agree with TRBD2. V trimming: 0 bases; J trimming: 1 base; junction bases outside the gene matches: 3. CDR1 is SGHAT, CDR2 FQNNGV, per germline. The CDR3 sequence is 16 residues long. In DNA, the CDR3 is TGTGCCAGCAGCTTAGATCTAGCGGGAGCGTCCTACGAGCAGTACTTC. This gives the protein CASSLDLAGASYEQYF.

The chain employs TRBV4-1 and TRBJ1-5, with D uncertain. This CDR3 is built from 16 residues. Trimming left V 4 bases short and J 6 bases short, with 19 bases between. The germline V gene has CDR1 MGHRA and CDR2 YSYEKL. CDR3 in amino acids: CASSPLSKGAGQPQHF. CDR3 sequence (DNA): TGCGCCAGCAGCCCCCTATCCAAGGGCGCGGGTCAGCCCCAGCATTTT.

The J gene is TRBJ1-1, the V gene TRBV21-1. TRBV21-1 is described as a pseudogene. The length of the CDR3 is 14 residues. As DNA, the CDR3 is TGTGCCAGCATCAATCTGGGGGGACGGACTGAAGCTTTCTTT. The encoded protein is CASINLGGRTEAFF.

The chain recombines TRBV5-1 with TRBJ1-1; possibly TRBD1 for D (6 bases). The length of the CDR3 is 15 residues. Germline assignment: CDR1 SGHRS and CDR2 YFSETQ. V was pared by 4 bases and J by 1 base, with 14 bases between. CDR3 coding DNA: TGCGCCAGCAGCCTGGGGGCCAACAAGAACACTGAAGCTTTCTTT. It specifies CASSLGANKNTEAFF.

V gene TRBV3-1 (or the pseudogene TRBV3-2) combines with J gene TRBJ2-7, with TRBD2 matching over 7 bases. The CDR3 spans 15 residues. CDR1 is LGHDT and CDR2 is YNNKEL in the germline V gene (reference sequence). V dropped 1 base and J dropped 2; count of bases not matched to a gene: 5. The CDR3 loop reads CASSQGLAAAYEQYF. DNA for the CDR3: TGTGCCAGCAGCCAAGGGCTAGCGGCAGCCTACGAGCAGTACTTC.

About this clone itself: The sample contains more than one DNA sequence encoding this CDR3. The genes are TRBV7-9 and TRBJ1-5; 8 bases are shared with TRBD1. With V trimmed by 5 bases and J by 3 bases, 3 bases remained unmatched. The CDR3 sequence is 14 residues long. Germline-derived CDR1 and CDR2 are SEHNR and FQNEAQ (reference sequence). CDR3 region: CASSLGQVNQPQHF. As DNA, the CDR3 is TGTGCCAGCAGCCTGGGACAGGTCAATCAGCCCCAGCATTTT.

V usage is TRBV28 and J usage is TRBJ2-5; maybe TRBD2 (6 bases). Looked up from germline, CDR1 is MDHEN and CDR2 is SYDVKM. CDR3 length: 13 amino acids. Trimming stripped 6 bases from V and 4 bases from J, with 12 bases between. CDR3 sequence (DNA): TGTGCCAGCAGGACCGGGGGAGGAGAGACCCAGTACTTC. Encoded protein: CASRTGGGETQYF.

The chain couples TRBV6-1 to TRBJ1-5; weak D call: TRBD1 (6 bases). Germline V CDR1 and CDR2: MNHNS, SASEGT. The CDR3 extends over 18 amino acids. The ends were cut back, 3 bases at V and 0 bases at J, with 18 bases in the middle. The CDR3 region is CASSDRGNGVYSNQPQHF. The CDR3, as DNA: TGTGCCAGCAGTGATAGGGGGAACGGGGTCTATAGCAATCAGCCCCAGCATTTT.

The chain combines TRBV3-1 (or the pseudogene TRBV3-2) with TRBJ2-7; weak D call: TRBD2 (5 bases). Trimming pared 3 bases from V and 8 bases from J, leaving 14 bases between. CDR1 and CDR2 (germline): LGHDT, YNNKEL (reference sequence). The CDR3 is made up of 13 amino acids. CDR3 in DNA: TGTGCCAGCAGCCAGTCAACGCCGGGGAAGCAGTACTTC. Amino acid sequence: CASSQSTPGKQYF.

The rearrangement uses TRBV7-3 and TRBJ1-1; tentative D call: TRBD1 (5 bases). Trimming stripped 4 bases from V and 1 base from J, with 10 bases between. CDR1 and CDR2 (germline): SGHTA, FQGTGA. The CDR3 loop spans 14 amino acids. As DNA, the CDR3 is TGTGCCAGCAGCTCAAGCGGGGGGAACACTGAAGCTTTCTTT. Translated, it gives CASSSSGGNTEAFF.

This clone has just a few counts. The gene calls are TRBV18 and TRBJ2-3; TRBD1 is a possible D gene (5 bases). The germline V and J ends were trimmed by 6 bases and 2 bases, with 12 bases remaining between them. The length of the CDR3 is 14 residues. In germline, CDR1 is KGHSH, CDR2 LQKENI. The CDR3 DNA reads TGTGCCAGCTCTACGGACACCCTCACAGATACGCAGTATTTT. This sequence encodes CASSTDTLTDTQYF.

This clone has a handful of counts. The rearrangement joins TRBV5-1 to TRBJ2-2; 7 bases are a match to TRBD1. V lost 2 bases, J lost 6 bases, and 10 bases stayed unmatched. Germline CDR1 reads SGHRS; CDR2 reads YFSETQ. The CDR3 loop spans 16 amino acids. The CDR3 is CASSFRRQGKAGELFF. The CDR3 DNA is TGCGCCAGCAGCTTCCGTAGACAGGGAAAGGCCGGGGAGCTGTTTTTT.

In its sample, this clone was seen once. The V gene is TRBV13, the J gene TRBJ2-7; D gene unclear. This CDR3 has 13 amino acids. V lost 5 bases to trimming and J lost 7 bases, with 15 bases between them. CDR1 is PRHDT, CDR2 FYEKMQ, per germline (reference sequence). Here the CDR3 reads CASSPASTREQYF. The CDR3 bases are TGTGCCAGCAGCCCCGCGTCCACGAGGGAGCAGTACTTC. The variable domain in full, completed from reference TRBV13 and TRBJ2-7, reads AAGVIQSPRHLIKEKRETATLKCYPIPRHDTVYWYQQGPGQDPQFLISFYEKMQSDKGSIPDRFSAQQFSDYHSELNMSSLELGDSALYFCASSPASTREQYFGPGTRLTVT.